This TCR beta chain was retrieved from a study of monozygotic twins with inflammatory bowel disease. Per TCR library, about 3,300 ng of total RNA was used. TCRdb reprocessed the 5' RACE reads and keeps a single row for each CDR3 protein, giving no DNA. The sample spans around 150,000 distinct CDR3 sequences; the ten largest clones claim 2% to 3%. The germline V gene has CDR1 SGHRS and CDR2 YFSETQ. The CDR3 consists of 14 residues. Sequencing was performed on blood. The source is a human donor with ulcerative colitis or Crohn's disease, or a healthy co-twin of an affected twin (not recorded which). The chain is built from TRBV5-1 and TRBJ2-5; TCRdb's assignment of TRBD2 cannot be checked, as there is no DNA. The CDR3 here is CATRAGVTSETQYF. Filled out from reference TRBV5-1 and TRBJ2-5, the complete variable domain reads KAGVTQTPRYLIKTRGQQVTLSCSPISGHRSVSWYQQTPGQGLQFLFEYFSETQRNKGNFPGRFSGRQFSNSRSEMNVSTLELGDSALYLCATRAGVTSETQYFGPGTRLLVL.